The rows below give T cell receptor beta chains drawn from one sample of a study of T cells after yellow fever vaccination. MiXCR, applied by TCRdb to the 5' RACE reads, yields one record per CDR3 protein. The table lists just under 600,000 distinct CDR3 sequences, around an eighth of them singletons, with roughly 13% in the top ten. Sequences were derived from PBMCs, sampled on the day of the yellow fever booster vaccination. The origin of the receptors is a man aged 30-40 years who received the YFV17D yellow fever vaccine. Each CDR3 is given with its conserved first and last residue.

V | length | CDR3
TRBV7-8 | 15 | CASSLAQGATDTQYF
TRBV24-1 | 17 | CATSDRGLSGGTDTQYF
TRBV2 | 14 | CASSVGEQVGEQYF
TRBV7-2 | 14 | CASSLPRHGQPQHF
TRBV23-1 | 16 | CASSLVRAVGTDTQYF
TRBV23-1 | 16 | CASSQSPQGGSETQYF
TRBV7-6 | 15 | CASSLGMGSYNEQFF
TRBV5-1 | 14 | CASSSAGSPDTQYF
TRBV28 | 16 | CASSLSGQGARETQYF
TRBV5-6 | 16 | CASSFTGVKVQETQYF
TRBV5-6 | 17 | CASSLVRGRLTTDTQYF
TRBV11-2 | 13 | CASSPGRESGYTF
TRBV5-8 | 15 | CASSQRGGSTDTQYF
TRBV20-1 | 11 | CSAPRSETQYF
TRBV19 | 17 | CASTPDPTSGRWETQYF
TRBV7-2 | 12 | CASSLVLGELFF
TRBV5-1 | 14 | CASSLALEPYEQYF
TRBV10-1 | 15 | CASSRRLAEGNEQFF
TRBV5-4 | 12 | CASSGGHNEQFF
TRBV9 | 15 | CASSVAGLPTYEQYF
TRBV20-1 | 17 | CSARGTSGTPNTDTQYF
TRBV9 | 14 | CASSPQGANYGYTF
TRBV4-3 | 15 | CASSKYGTAKETQYF
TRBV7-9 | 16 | CASSLAPGREGDTQYF
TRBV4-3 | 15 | CASSQDPRGGETQYF
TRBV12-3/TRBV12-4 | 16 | CATSANRGGIGETQYF
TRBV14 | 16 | CASKNSPDRVEYGYTF
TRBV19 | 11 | CASTRGSEQYF
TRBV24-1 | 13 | CATSDSFSNEQFF
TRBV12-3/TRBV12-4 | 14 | CASLRGLAQETQYF
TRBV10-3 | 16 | CAIKGAEHMNTGELFF
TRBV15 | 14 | CATSRVLHTETQYF
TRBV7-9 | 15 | CASSLLAVESYEQYF
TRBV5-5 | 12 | CASSHDRGGYTF
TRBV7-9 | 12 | CASSVHPGELFF
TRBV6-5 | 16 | CASSFQPVTGADGYTF
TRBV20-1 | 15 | CSARVGTGFQETQYF
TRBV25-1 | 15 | CASSRRGLAEYEQYF
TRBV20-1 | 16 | CSYPNAGARNPYEQYF
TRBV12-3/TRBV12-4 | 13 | CASHWENTGELFF
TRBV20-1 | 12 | CSARDVGTEQFF
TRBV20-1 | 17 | CSARDPGLARPYNEQFF
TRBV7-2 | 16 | CASSSQGLAGVVEQYF
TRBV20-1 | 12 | CSARVPGHEQFF
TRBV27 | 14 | CASSLKHDTGELFF
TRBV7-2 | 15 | CASSLAHLGSNEQFF
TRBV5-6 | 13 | CASSLAPRDIQYF
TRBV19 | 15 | CASIPLGGSTGELFF
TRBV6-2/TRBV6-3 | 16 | CASSYPSGGVNTEAFF
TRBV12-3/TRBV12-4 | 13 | CASQGESTDTQYF
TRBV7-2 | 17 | CASSRGLAGLRVAEQYF
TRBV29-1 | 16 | CSVGGTRQVGQETQYF
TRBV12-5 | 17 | CASGVSRQSLWQETQYF
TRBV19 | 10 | CASGLHEQFF
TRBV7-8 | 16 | CASSPTGNANTGELFF
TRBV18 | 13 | CASSADSNQPQHF
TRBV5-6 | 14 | CASSLIGQRYEQYF
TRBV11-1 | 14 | CASSSGRGHTEAFF